The 10 T cell receptor beta chains below all came from one sample that was sequenced in a study of blood T cells in healthy people across ages. Primers used in a second PCR of about 6 to 11 cycles were a sample-barcoded 5' primer and a J-beta primer mix. TCRdb re-derived calls from the 5' RACE reads in MiXCR, one entry per CDR3 protein. The sample lists 780,000 or so distinct CDR3 sequences, roughly three fifths occurring once. The material sequenced was blood. These receptors were collected from a man aged 35-49 years in good health.

The V and J genes are TRBV7-9 and TRBJ2-1; 7 bases fit TRBD2. Unmatched junction bases numbered 7, after V lost 10 bases and J lost 7 bases. The CDR3 is 12 amino acids. Germline V lookup: CDR1 SEHNR, CDR2 FQNEAQ (reference sequence). This CDR3 is CANGEGGNEQFF. The CDR3 bases are TGTGCCAACGGGGAGGGCGGGAATGAGCAGTTCTTC. Using reference TRBV7-9 and TRBJ2-1 for the parts outside the CDR3, the full variable domain is DTGVSQNPRHKITKRGQNVTFRCDPISEHNRLYWYRQTLGQGPEFLTYFQNEAQLEKSRLLSDRFSAERPKGSFSTLEIQRTEQGDSAMYLCANGEGGNEQFFGPGTRLTVL.

Regarding this clonotype: With a much larger clone just one base away, this may be a read error. The rearrangement joins TRBV7-2 to TRBJ1-4; D is undetermined. CDR1 SGHTA and CDR2 FQGNSA come from the germline V gene. The CDR3 sequence is 14 residues long. V lost 2 bases and J lost 6, with 10 bases in between. The chain's CDR3 is CASSLRMRDEKLFF. DNA of the CDR3: TGTGCCAGCAGCTTAAGGATGAGGGATGAAAAACTGTTTTTT.

This chain connects TRBV4-3 to TRBJ2-7; 8 bases match TRBD1. Trimming took 1 base from V and 3 from J; bases not matched to a gene: 2. The CDR3 is 14 amino acids. Germline CDR1 reads LGHNA; CDR2 reads YSLEER. The CDR3 DNA is TGCGCCAGCAGCCAAGGGGGACAGGACTACGAGCAGTACTTC. The encoded protein is CASSQGGQDYEQYF.

The rearrangement links TRBV4-1 to TRBJ2-5; 10 bases are a match to TRBD2. The V gene's germline CDR1 is MGHRA and CDR2 YSYEKL. J gave up 5 bases and V 4 bases, and 10 bases lay outside the gene matches. CDR3 length equals 16 residues. CDR3 nucleotides: TGCGCCAGCAGCCTCAGCGGGAGGGCCGGTTTGGAGACCCAGTACTTC. Encoded protein: CASSLSGRAGLETQYF.

This clonotype has only one observation. A read error may produce the germline difference seen at one junction end. The genes are TRBV7-7 and TRBJ2-1; the D gene could be TRBD1 or TRBD2 (5 bases each). This CDR3 has 18 residues. Germline CDR1 and CDR2: SSHAT and FNYEAQ (reference sequence). The CDR3: CASSLGVWDADLYNEQFF. The CDR3 bases are TGTGCTAGCAGCTTAGGGGTCTGGGACGCCGACCTCTACAATGAGCAGTTCTTC.

This chain links TRBV5-6 with TRBJ2-7; no firm D call. CDR3 length: 13 amino acids. V was pared by 5 bases and J by 1 base, with 10 bases between. CDR1 and CDR2 (germline): SGHDT, YYEEEE. The CDR3 is CASRDTDSYEQYF. CDR3 bases: TGTGCCAGCAGAGACACCGATTCCTACGAGCAGTACTTC.

This clonotype was seen a few times. The chain has TRBV27 and TRBJ2-5; no clear D gene. The J call may be in error: the DNA end matches TRBJ2-7 better. Germline CDR1 reads MNHEY; CDR2 reads SMNVEV (reference sequence). CDR3 size: 12 residues. DNA of the CDR3: TGTGCCAGCGGCCAGCGCCCCTACGAGCAGTACTTC. It is translated as CASGQRPYEQYF.

The chain combines TRBV5-1 with TRBJ2-7; D is possibly TRBD1 or TRBD2 (5 bases each). V shed 5 bases and J shed 9 bases, with 21 bases lying between them. The V gene's germline CDR1 is SGHRS and CDR2 YFSETQ. The CDR3 consists of 14 residues. CDR3 amino acids: CASSFSRGAHGQYF. Here the CDR3 DNA reads TGCGCCAGCAGTTTCAGTCGGGGCGCCCACGGGCAGTACTTC.

This clonotype was counted a few times. The chain combines TRBV7-2 with TRBJ2-7; TRBD1 aligns across 9 bases. Losses at the gene ends were 6 bases for V and 2 bases for J; bases not matched to a gene: 8. This CDR3 has 15 residues. CDR1 SGHTA and CDR2 FQGNSA come from the germline V gene. CDR3 bases: TGTGCCAGCAGTAGTCGGGGACAGGGTCCCTACGAGCAGTACTTC. It codes for CASSSRGQGPYEQYF.

This rearrangement joins TRBV3-1 to TRBJ2-7, with 7 bases fitting TRBD1. J lost 7 bases, V lost 0 bases, and 3 bases had no gene match. The CDR3 sequence is 13 residues long. Germline CDR1 LGHDT, CDR2 YNNKEL (reference sequence). In DNA form, the CDR3 reads TGTGCCAGCAGCCAAGACTGGGACAGAGAGCAGTACTTC. It encodes CASSQDWDREQYF.